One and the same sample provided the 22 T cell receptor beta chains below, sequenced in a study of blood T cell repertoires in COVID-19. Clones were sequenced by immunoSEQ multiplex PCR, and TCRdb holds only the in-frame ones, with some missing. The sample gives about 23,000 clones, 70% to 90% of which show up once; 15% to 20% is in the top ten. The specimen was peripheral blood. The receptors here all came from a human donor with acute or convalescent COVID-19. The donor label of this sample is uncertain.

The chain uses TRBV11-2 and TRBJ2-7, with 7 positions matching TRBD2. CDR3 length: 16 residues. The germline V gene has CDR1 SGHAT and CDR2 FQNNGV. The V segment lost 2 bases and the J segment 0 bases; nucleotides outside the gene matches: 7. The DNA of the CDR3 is TGTGCCAGCAGCTTACCCGGACTAGAGCCCTCCTACGAGCAGTACTTC. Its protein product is CASSLPGLEPSYEQYF.

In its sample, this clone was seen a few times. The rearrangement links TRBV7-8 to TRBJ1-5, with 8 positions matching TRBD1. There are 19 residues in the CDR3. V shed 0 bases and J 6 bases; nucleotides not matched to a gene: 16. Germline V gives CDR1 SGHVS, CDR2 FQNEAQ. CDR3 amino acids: CASSLALTAQDRVVQPQHF. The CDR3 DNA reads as TGTGCCAGCAGCTTAGCGCTAACTGCGCAGGACAGGGTAGTTCAGCCCCAGCATTTT.

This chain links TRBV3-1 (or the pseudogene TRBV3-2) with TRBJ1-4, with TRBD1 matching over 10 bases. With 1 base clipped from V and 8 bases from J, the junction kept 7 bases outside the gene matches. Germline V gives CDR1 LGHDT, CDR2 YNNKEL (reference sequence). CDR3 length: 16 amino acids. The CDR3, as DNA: TGTGCCAGCAGCCAAGGACAGGGGGCGCTGGGCGAAAAACTGTTTTTT. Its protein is CASSQGQGALGEKLFF.

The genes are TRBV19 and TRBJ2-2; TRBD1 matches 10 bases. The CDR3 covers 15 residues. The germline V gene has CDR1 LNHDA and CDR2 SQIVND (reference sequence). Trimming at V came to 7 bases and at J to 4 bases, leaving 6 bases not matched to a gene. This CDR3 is CASNLGQGTTGELFF. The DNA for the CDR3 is TGTGCCAGTAACCTGGGACAGGGGACCACCGGGGAGCTGTTTTTT.

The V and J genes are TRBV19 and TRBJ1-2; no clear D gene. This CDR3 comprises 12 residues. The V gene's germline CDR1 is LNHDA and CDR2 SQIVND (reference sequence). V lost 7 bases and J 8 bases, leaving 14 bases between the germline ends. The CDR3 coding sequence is TGTGCCAGTACCCCGTTTGGAGGCGGCTACACCTTC. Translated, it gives CASTPFGGGYTF.

The CDR3 region is CASSVGTGEGETQYF. The DNA for the CDR3 is TGTGCCAGCAGCGTAGGGACAGGTGAGGGAGAGACCCAGTACTTC. This sequence joins TRBV9 and TRBJ2-5; 7 bases fit TRBD1. The CDR3 has 15 amino acids. The J segment lost 4 bases and the V segment lost 0 bases, leaving 6 bases of the junction unmatched. From germline, CDR1 is SGDLS and CDR2 YYNGEE.

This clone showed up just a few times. CDR3 in DNA: TGTGCCAGTAGTACCGTCGCGGGGAAGTGGGGATCAAGAAATCAGCCCCAGCATTTT. Translation: CASSTVAGKWGSRNQPQHF. V is TRBV19 and J is TRBJ1-5; D not resolved. V lost 4 bases and J 4 bases, leaving 26 bases between the germline ends. There are 19 residues in the CDR3. Germline loops: CDR1 LNHDA, CDR2 SQIVND (reference sequence).

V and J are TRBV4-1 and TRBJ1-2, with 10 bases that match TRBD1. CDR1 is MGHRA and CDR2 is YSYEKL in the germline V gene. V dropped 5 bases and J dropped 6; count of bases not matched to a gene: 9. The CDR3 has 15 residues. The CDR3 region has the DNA TGCGCCAGCAGCTCGCGGGACAGGGGTTCCCATGGCTACACCTTC. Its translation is CASSSRDRGSHGYTF.

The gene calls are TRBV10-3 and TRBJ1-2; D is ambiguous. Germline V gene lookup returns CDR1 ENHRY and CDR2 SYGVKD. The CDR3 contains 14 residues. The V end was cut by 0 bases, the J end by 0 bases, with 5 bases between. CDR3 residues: CAISESASNYGYTF. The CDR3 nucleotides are TGTGCCATCAGTGAGTCGGCCTCTAACTATGGCTACACCTTC.

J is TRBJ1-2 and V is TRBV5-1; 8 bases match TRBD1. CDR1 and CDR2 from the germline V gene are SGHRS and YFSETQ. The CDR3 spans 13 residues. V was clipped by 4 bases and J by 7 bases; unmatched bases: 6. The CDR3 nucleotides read TGCGCCAGCAGCCCCGACAGGGGTCGTGGCTACACCTTC. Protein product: CASSPDRGRGYTF.

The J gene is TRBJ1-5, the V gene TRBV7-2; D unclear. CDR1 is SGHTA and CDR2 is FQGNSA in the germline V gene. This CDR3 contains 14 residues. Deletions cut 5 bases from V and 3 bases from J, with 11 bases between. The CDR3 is CASSPAGPNQPQHF. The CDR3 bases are TGTGCCAGCAGCCCCGCGGGTCCCAATCAGCCCCAGCATTTT. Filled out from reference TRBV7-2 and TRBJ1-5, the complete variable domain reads GAGVSQSPSNKVTEKGKDVELRCDPISGHTALYWYRQSLGQGLEFLIYFQGNSAPDKSGLPSDRFSAERTGGSVSTLTIQRTQQEDSAVYLCASSPAGPNQPQHFGDGTRLSIL.

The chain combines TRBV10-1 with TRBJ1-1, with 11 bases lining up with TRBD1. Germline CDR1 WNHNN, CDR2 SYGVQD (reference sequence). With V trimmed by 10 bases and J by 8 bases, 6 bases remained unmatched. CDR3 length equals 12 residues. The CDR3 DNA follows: TGCGCCACCTGGACAGGGGGCATGGAAGCTTTCTTT. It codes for CATWTGGMEAFF.

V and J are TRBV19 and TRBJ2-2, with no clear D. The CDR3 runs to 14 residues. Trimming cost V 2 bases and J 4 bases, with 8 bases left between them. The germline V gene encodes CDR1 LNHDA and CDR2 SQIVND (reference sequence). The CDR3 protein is CASSIIPRTGELFF. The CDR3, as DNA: TGTGCCAGTAGTATAATCCCGCGCACCGGGGAGCTGTTTTTT.

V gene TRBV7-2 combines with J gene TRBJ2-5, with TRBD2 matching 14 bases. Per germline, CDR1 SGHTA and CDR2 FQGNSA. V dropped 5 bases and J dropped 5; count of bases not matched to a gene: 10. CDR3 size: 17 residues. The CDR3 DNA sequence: TGTGCCAGCAGCCCATCCGGGACTAGCGGGGGAGGGGAGACCCAGTACTTC. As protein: CASSPSGTSGGGETQYF.

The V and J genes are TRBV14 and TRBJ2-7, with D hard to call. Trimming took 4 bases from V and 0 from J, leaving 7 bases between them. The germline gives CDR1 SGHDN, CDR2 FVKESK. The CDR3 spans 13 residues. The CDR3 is CASSLDTSYEQYF. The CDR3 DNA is TGTGCCAGCAGCCTTGACACCTCCTACGAGCAGTACTTC.

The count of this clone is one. Here the CDR3 reads CASSQGGAGGADTQYF. CDR3 coding DNA: TGTGCCAGCAGCCAAGGGGGGGCAGGGGGCGCAGATACGCAGTATTTT. The J gene is TRBJ2-3, the V gene TRBV3-1 (or the pseudogene TRBV3-2); 8 bases fit TRBD1. V shed 1 base, J shed 4 bases, and the junction held 7 bases outside the gene matches. CDR3 length equals 16 residues. The V gene's germline CDR1 is LGHDT and CDR2 YNNKEL (reference sequence).

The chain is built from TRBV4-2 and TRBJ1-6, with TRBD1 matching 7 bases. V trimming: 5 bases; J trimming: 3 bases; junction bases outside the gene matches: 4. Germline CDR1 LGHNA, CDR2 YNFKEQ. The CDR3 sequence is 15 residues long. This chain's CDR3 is CASSVRQGYNSPLHF. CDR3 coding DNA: TGTGCCAGCAGCGTTCGACAGGGCTATAATTCACCCCTCCACTTT.

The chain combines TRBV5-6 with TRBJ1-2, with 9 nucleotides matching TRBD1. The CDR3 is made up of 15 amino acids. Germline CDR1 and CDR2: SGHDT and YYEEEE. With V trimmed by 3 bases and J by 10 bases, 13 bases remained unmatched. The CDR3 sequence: CASSSLTRDRADYTF. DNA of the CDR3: TGTGCCAGCAGCTCTCTAACACGGGACAGGGCGGACTACACCTTC.

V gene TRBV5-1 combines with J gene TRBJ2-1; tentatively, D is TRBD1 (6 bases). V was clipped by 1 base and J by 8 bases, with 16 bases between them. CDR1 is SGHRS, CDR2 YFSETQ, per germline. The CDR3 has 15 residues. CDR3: CASSLMGADGDEQFF. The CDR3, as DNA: TGCGCCAGCAGCTTGATGGGGGCAGATGGCGATGAGCAGTTCTTC.

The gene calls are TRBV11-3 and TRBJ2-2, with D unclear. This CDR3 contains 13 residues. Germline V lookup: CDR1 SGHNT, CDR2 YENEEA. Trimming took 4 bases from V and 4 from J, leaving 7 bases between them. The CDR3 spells CASSSSSTGELFF. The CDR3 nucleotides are TGTGCCAGCAGCTCGAGTTCCACCGGGGAGCTGTTTTTT.

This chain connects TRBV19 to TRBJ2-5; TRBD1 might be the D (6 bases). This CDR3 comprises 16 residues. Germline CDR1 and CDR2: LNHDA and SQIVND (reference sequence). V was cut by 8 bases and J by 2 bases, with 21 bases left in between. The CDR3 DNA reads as TGTGCCAGTTCACCCCGATCCCAGGGGCTTCAAGAGACCCAGTACTTC. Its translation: CASSPRSQGLQETQYF.

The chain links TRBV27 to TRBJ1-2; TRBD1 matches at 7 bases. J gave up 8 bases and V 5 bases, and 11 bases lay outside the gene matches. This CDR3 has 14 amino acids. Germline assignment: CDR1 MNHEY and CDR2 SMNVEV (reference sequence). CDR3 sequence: CASSPLRGQSGYTF. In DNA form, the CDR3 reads TGTGCCAGCAGTCCCCTAAGGGGGCAATCAGGCTACACCTTC.